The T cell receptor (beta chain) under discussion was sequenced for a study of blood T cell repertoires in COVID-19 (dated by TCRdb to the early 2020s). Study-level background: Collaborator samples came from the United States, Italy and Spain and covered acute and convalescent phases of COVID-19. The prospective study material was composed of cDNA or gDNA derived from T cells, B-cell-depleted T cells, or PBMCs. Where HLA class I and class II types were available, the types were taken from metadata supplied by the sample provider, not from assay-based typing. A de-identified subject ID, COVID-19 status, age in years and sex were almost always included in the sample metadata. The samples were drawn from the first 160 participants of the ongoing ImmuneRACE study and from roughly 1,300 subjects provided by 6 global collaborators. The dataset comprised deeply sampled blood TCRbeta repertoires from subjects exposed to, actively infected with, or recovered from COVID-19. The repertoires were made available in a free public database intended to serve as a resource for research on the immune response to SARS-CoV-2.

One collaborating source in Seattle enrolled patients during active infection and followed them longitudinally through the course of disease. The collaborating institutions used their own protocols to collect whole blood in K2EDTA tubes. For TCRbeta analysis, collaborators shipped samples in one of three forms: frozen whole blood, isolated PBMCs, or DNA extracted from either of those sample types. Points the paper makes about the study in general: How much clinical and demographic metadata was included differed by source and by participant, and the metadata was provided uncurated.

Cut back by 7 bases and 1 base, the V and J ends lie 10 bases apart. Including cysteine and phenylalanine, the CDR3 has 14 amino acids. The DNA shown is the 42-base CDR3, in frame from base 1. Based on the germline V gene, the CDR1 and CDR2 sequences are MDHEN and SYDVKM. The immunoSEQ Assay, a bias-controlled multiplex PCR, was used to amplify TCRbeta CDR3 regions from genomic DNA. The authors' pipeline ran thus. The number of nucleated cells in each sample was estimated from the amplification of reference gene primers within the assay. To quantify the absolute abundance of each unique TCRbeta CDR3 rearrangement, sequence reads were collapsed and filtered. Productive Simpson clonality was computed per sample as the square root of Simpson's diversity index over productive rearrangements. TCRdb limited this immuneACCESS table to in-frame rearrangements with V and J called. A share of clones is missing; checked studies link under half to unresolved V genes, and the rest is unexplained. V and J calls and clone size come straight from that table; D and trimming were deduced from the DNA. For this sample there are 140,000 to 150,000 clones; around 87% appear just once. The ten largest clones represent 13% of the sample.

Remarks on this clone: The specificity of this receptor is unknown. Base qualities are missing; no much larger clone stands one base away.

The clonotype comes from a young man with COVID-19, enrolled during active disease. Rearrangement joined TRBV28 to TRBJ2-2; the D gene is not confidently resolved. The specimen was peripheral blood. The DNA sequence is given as TGTGCCAGCAAAAAGCGTTTGAACACCGGGGAGCTGTTTTTT. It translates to CASKKRLNTGELFF.